This TCR beta chain was sequenced in a study of blood T cells in healthy people across ages. Study background: Using template switching, researchers captured about one barcoded beta molecule for each two T cells. Study-wide points: TCR beta diversity was tightly associated with the proportion of naive T cells.

V was clipped by 3 bases and J by 5 bases, with 16 bases between them. The CDR3 totals 15 residues. Germline CDR1 SEHNR, CDR2 FQNEAQ (reference sequence). About this clonotype: What it binds is unknown.

Through a sample-barcoded 5' primer and a J-beta primer mix, a second PCR was run for about 7 to 12 cycles. TCRdb fed the 5' RACE reads into MiXCR, producing one record per CDR3 protein. Here the sample spans around 820,000 distinct CDR3 sequences, approximately 25% being singletons. The same sample was also studied in work on T cells of mothers and their children. Per that study: Donation came from a few healthy Caucasian mothers together with their six children.

The TCR originated in a boy younger than 18 in good health. Input material: blood. The rearrangement uses TRBV7-9 and TRBJ1-2; weak D call: TRBD1 (5 bases). CDR3 in amino acids: CASSFGGGVKYGYTF. The CDR3 DNA follows: TGTGCCAGCAGCTTCGGCGGGGGGGTGAAGTATGGCTACACCTTC.